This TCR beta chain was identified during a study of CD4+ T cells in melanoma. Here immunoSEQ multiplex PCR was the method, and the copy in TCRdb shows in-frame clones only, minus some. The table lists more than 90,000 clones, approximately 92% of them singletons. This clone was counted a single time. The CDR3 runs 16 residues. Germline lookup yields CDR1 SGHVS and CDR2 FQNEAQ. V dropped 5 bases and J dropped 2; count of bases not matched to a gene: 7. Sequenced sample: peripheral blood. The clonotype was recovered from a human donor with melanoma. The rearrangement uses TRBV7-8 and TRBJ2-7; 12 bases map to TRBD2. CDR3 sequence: CASSPTTSGGPYEQYF. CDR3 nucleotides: TGTGCCAGCAGCCCCACGACTAGCGGGGGCCCCTACGAGCAGTACTTC.